These T cell receptor beta chains were read from a single sample in a study of cytomegalovirus exposure and HLA in healthy donors. Data came from immunoSEQ multiplex PCR; TCRdb stores just in-frame clones and leaves some out. The data contain approximately 140,000 clones, approximately 80% of them singletons. The sequenced sample was PBMCs. Receptor source: a woman aged 40 to 49 in good health and CMV-seronegative. Both conserved end residues are part of each CDR3. D genes are given only for firm matches. Size is stated for part of the rows, as once, few or many counts, or as a class when the clone is expanded.

clone size,V gene,D gene,J gene,CDR3 protein,CDR3 DNA
-,TRBV28,TRBD1,TRBJ2-7,CASRGTGDSYEQYF,TGTGCCAGCAGGGGGACAGGCGACTCCTACGAGCAGTACTTC
-,TRBV28,-,TRBJ2-7,CATRGSGNYEQYF,TGTGCCACCAGGGGTTCGGGGAACTACGAGCAGTACTTC
-,TRBV7-8,TRBD1,TRBJ1-5,CASSLGEDRPNQPQHF,TGTGCCAGCAGCTTGGGAGAGGACAGGCCCAATCAGCCCCAGCATTTT
-,TRBV7-9,-,TRBJ2-6,CASSLEGRERSGANVLTF,TGTGCCAGCAGCTTAGAGGGCAGGGAACGGTCTGGGGCCAACGTCCTGACTTTC
once,TRBV15,TRBD1,TRBJ2-1,CATSRGQGPYNEQFF,TGTGCCACCAGCAGGGGACAGGGGCCATACAATGAGCAGTTCTTC
-,TRBV27,-,TRBJ2-1,CASSLSVVQNNEQFF,TGTGCCAGCAGTTTATCCGTCGTTCAGAACAATGAGCAGTTCTTC
-,TRBV4-1,TRBD2,TRBJ2-5,CASSQDLTGGQETQYF,TGCGCCAGCAGCCAAGATCTAACGGGGGGCCAAGAGACCCAGTACTTC
-,TRBV4-2,TRBD2,TRBJ2-1,CASSQEGETSEQFF,TGTGCCAGCAGCCAAGAAGGGGAGACTAGCGAGCAGTTCTTC
-,TRBV30,TRBD2,TRBJ2-3,CAWRLAAAISQYF,TGTGCCTGGAGACTAGCGGCGGCGATCAGTCAGTATTTT
-,TRBV28,-,TRBJ1-4,CASSLGGADEKLFF,TGTGCCAGCAGTTTAGGGGGGGCGGATGAAAAACTGTTTTTT
-,TRBV19,-,TRBJ1-4,CASRGDTGTEKLFF,TGTGCCAGTAGAGGGGACACTGGCACTGAAAAACTGTTTTTT
-,TRBV6-1,TRBD2,TRBJ2-3,CASSASGGSYTQYF,TGTGCCAGCAGTGCTAGCGGGGGGTCCTATACGCAGTATTTT
-,TRBV28,TRBD2,TRBJ2-7,CASRNSGGAGEQYF,TGTGCCAGCAGAAATAGCGGGGGGGCTGGGGAGCAGTACTTC
few,TRBV11-2,TRBD1,TRBJ2-7,CASSLRFGTGEYEQYF,TGTGCCAGCAGCCTCCGATTCGGGACAGGGGAATACGAGCAGTACTTC
-,TRBV18,-,TRBJ2-2,CASSRGQNTGELFF,TGTGCCAGCTCGCGGGGGCAGAACACCGGGGAGCTGTTTTTT
-,TRBV27,TRBD1,TRBJ1-2,CASSFLGLGQGDYGYTF,TGTGCCAGCTCCTTTTTGGGGCTGGGACAGGGGGATTATGGCTACACCTTC
-,TRBV25-1,TRBD1,TRBJ1-2,CASSEGQGALYGYTF,TGTGCCAGCAGTGAAGGACAGGGGGCTCTCTATGGCTACACCTTC
-,TRBV7-9,-,TRBJ2-5,CASSTSTNKETQYF,TGTGCCAGCAGCACTTCGACTAATAAAGAGACCCAGTACTTC
-,TRBV19,TRBD2,TRBJ2-1,CASSISTSVLF,TGTGCCAGTAGTATCAGTACTAGCGTACTCTTC
-,TRBV9,-,TRBJ2-5,CASSPQRGSPNRQETQYF,TGTGCCAGCAGCCCCCAACGAGGATCCCCGAACCGGCAAGAGACCCAGTACTTC
-,TRBV18,TRBD1,TRBJ1-2,CASSLRTGRGLDGYTF,TGTGCCAGCTCACTCCGGACAGGGCGAGGGCTCGATGGCTACACCTTC
-,TRBV5-1,-,TRBJ2-7,CASSLGDIPPPYEQYF,TGCGCCAGCAGCTTAGGGGACATTCCTCCACCCTACGAGCAGTACTTC
once,TRBV5-1,-,TRBJ2-7,CASSPSAGYEQYF,TGCGCCAGCAGCCCAAGTGCGGGGTACGAGCAGTACTTC
-,TRBV10-3,TRBD1,TRBJ1-6,CAISVQGASNSPLHF,TGTGCCATCAGTGTGCAGGGGGCATCGAATTCACCCCTCCACTTT
-,TRBV19,TRBD2,TRBJ2-6,CASSQRNGGATGANVLTF,TGTGCCAGTAGTCAAAGGAACGGGGGGGCCACTGGGGCCAACGTCCTGACTTTC
-,TRBV7-9,TRBD2,TRBJ2-3,CASSPGLAGWEQYF,TGTGCCAGCAGCCCCGGACTAGCGGGTTGGGAGCAGTATTTT
-,TRBV27,-,TRBJ2-1,CASSLSRGYNEQFF,TGTGCCAGCAGTTTATCGCGGGGATACAATGAGCAGTTCTTC
-,TRBV27,TRBD2,TRBJ2-1,CASSPHGSGRDGEQFF,TGTGCCAGCAGTCCCCACGGGAGCGGGAGGGATGGTGAGCAGTTCTTC
-,TRBV13,-,TRBJ2-1,CASSLGGTATNEQFF,TGTGCCAGTTCTTTGGGCGGGACAGCGACGAATGAGCAGTTCTTC
-,TRBV28,-,TRBJ1-4,CASSLLGFAGSLNEKLFF,TGTGCCAGCAGTTTGCTCGGTTTTGCGGGCAGCTTAAATGAAAAACTGTTTTTT
-,TRBV5-1,-,TRBJ2-7,CASSRILATPPEQYF,TGCGCCAGCAGCCGGATTCTAGCGACTCCCCCCGAGCAGTACTTC